These 19 T cell receptor beta chains were sequenced from one sample in a study of T cells expressing NK-cell markers (dated by TCRdb to the early 2020s). The library was obtained by 5' RACE. Sequencing used an Illumina HiSeq 2000. TCRdb reprocessed the sequencing reads and holds a single record per CDR3 protein sequence, with no DNA. The sample table records approximately 420,000 distinct CDR3 sequences. Approximately 11% of the sample is taken by the ten largest. Sequencing was done on a sample of blood T cells: a sorted CD56 or NKG2C T cell subset, CD4+ or CD8+ T cells, or bulk PBMC T cells (not recorded which). The receptors stem from a woman in her forties or fifties in good health. Donor details come from another sample of the same person, matched by shared clones.

The rearrangement joins TRBV29-1 to TRBJ1-1; as DNA is missing, the TRBD1 call by TCRdb cannot be tested. The CDR3 runs to 14 residues. CDR1 is SQVTM, CDR2 ANQGSEA, per germline. The CDR3 sequence: CSVRDKTMNTEAFF. Combining the CDR3 with reference TRBV29-1 and TRBJ1-1 gives the whole variable domain SAVISQKPSRDICQRGTSLTIQCQVDSQVTMMFWYRQQPGQSLTLIATANQGSEATYESGFVIDKFPISRPNLTFSTLTVSNMSPEDSSIYLCSVRDKTMNTEAFFGQGTRLTVV.

This chain uses TRBV5-1 with TRBJ1-5; TCRdb lists TRBD1, though no DNA is available to test this call. Germline V CDR1 and CDR2: SGHRS, YFSETQ. CDR3 size: 14 residues. The CDR3 is CASSLGTGDQPQHF.

The V call is TRBV12-3 or TRBV12-4, the J call TRBJ1-4; TCRdb calls TRBD1, which cannot be checked without DNA. This CDR3 comprises 18 residues. CDR3 amino acids: CASSLIIRVGQAHEKLFF.

J is TRBJ2-1 and V is TRBV24-1; absent DNA, TCRdb's TRBD2 call cannot be checked. The CDR3 consists of 13 residues. Germline V gene data show CDR1 as KGHDR and CDR2 as SFDVKD. The CDR3: CATMRREESQQFF.

The V and J genes are TRBV5-5 and TRBJ1-2; the D call from TCRdb, TRBD1, cannot be confirmed without DNA. This CDR3 comprises 16 residues. CDR1 is SGHKS, CDR2 YYEKEE, per germline (reference sequence). CDR3 sequence reads: CASSLAPGQGIYGYTF.

This sequence joins TRBV6-5 and TRBJ1-1. The length of the CDR3 is 13 residues. The germline gives CDR1 MNHEY, CDR2 SVGAGI. The CDR3 reads CASSGLTGLEAFF.

V gene TRBV9 combines with J gene TRBJ2-7; the TCRdb D gene call, TRBD1, has no DNA to confirm it. Germline CDR1 is SGDLS and CDR2 is YYNGEE. The CDR3 consists of 14 residues. CDR3 amino acids: CASSVEAGGREQYF. The variable domain in full, completed from reference TRBV9 and TRBJ2-7, reads DSGVTQTPKHLITATGQRVTLRCSPRSGDLSVYWYQQSLDQGLQFLIQYYNGEERAKGNILERFSAQQFPDLHSELNLSSLELGDSALYFCASSVEAGGREQYFGPGTRLTVT.

The chain couples TRBV5-1 to TRBJ1-1. This CDR3 comprises 13 residues. Germline V gene data show CDR1 as SGHRS and CDR2 as YFSETQ. CDR3 protein: CASSPYMNTEAFF.

The chain is built from TRBV7-7 and TRBJ2-3; lacking DNA, the TRBD2 call made by TCRdb goes unchecked. This CDR3 spans 14 amino acids. Germline V gene lookup returns CDR1 SSHAT and CDR2 FNYEAQ (reference sequence). The chain's CDR3 is CASSFGGSYDTQYF.

The chain recombines TRBV5-1 with TRBJ1-4; TCRdb calls TRBD1, which cannot be checked without DNA. The CDR3 loop spans 14 amino acids. Per the germline V gene, CDR1 is SGHRS and CDR2 is YFSETQ. The CDR3 region is CASSYRGLREKLFF. The whole variable domain, remainder taken from reference TRBV5-1 and TRBJ1-4, is KAGVTQTPRYLIKTRGQQVTLSCSPISGHRSVSWYQQTPGQGLQFLFEYFSETQRNKGNFPGRFSGRQFSNSRSEMNVSTLELGDSALYLCASSYRGLREKLFFGSGTQLSVL.

The chain recombines TRBV12-3 or TRBV12-4 with TRBJ2-5; TCRdb's D gene call, TRBD2, goes unchecked for lack of DNA. This CDR3 is 16 amino acids long. The CDR3 region is CASSLVGLAVRETQYF.

The genes are TRBV7-8 and TRBJ2-3; the D gene TCRdb calls, TRBD2, cannot be checked with no DNA. CDR1 is SGHVS, CDR2 FQNEAQ, per germline. The CDR3 runs to 15 residues. CDR3 loop: CASRPREPRADTQYF.

The chain joins TRBV24-1 to TRBJ1-1. Germline CDR1 is KGHDR and CDR2 is SFDVKD. This CDR3 comprises 11 residues. The CDR3 here is CATSDEVEAFF.

The gene calls are TRBV5-5 and TRBJ1-4; the TCRdb D gene call, TRBD1, has no DNA to confirm it. The CDR3 is 15 amino acids. Germline V gives CDR1 SGHKS, CDR2 YYEKEE (reference sequence). CDR3 loop: CASSQQGNPNEKLFF. Variable domain in full (rest from reference TRBV5-5 and TRBJ1-4): DAGVTQSPTHLIKTRGQQVTLRCSPISGHKSVSWYQQVLGQGPQFIFQYYEKEERGRGNFPDRFSARQFPNYSSELNVNALLLGDSALYLCASSQQGNPNEKLFFGSGTQLSVL.

V usage is TRBV11-2 and J usage is TRBJ2-3; TCRdb reports TRBD1, a call that lacks DNA to check it against. The CDR3 is 13 amino acids. Germline values: CDR1 SGHAT, CDR2 FQNNGV. The CDR3 sequence: CASSWDTADTQYF.

This chain links TRBV18 with TRBJ2-3. The CDR3 extends over 16 amino acids. Germline CDR1 reads KGHSH; CDR2 reads LQKENI. CDR3: CASSPLSGSSTDTQYF.

This chain links TRBV7-7 with TRBJ2-3. The CDR3 is made up of 13 amino acids. Germline values: CDR1 SSHAT, CDR2 FNYEAQ (reference sequence). CDR3: CASSTRNTDTQYF.

The chain joins TRBV6-4 to TRBJ2-2; TCRdb outputs TRBD1, but without DNA this stays unchecked. The length of the CDR3 is 14 residues. The germline V gene encodes CDR1 MRHNA and CDR2 SNTAGT. CDR3: CASTPDANTGELFF.

This chain connects TRBV7-2 to TRBJ2-7; TCRdb's D call, TRBD1, is unchecked because there is no DNA. CDR1 is SGHTA, CDR2 FQGNSA, per germline. The CDR3 extends over 15 amino acids. CDR3 sequence reads: CASSLRDRNSYEQYF.